Here is one T cell receptor beta chain with its context. What it binds is unknown. The germline gives CDR1 SGHAT, CDR2 FQNNGV. CDR3 length: 16 amino acids. V trimming: 0 bases; J trimming: 4 bases; junction bases outside the gene matches: 7. PCR used 60 Vbeta primers and 13 Jbeta primers. As handled by the study authors: In a later analysis, some 11 million of 83 million or so unique beta chains occurred in at least two donors. Libraries were prepared by immunoSEQ multiplex PCR; TCRdb keeps only in-frame clonotypes and omits some of them. V, J and clone size derive from that table, while D and trimming were established from the DNA sequence. Of about 60,000 clones in the sample, 77% are singletons; the top ten hold about 3.3%. This specimen belongs to a study of cytomegalovirus exposure and HLA in healthy donors. The study, taken as a whole, reports: Later on, an analysis tied approximately 17,000 TCR beta sequences to HLA alleles at 0.05 false discovery rate. A later look showed TCR association rates differing by HLA locus, highest for DRB1 and lowest for HLA-C. In an earlier analysis, productive rearrangement rates for most beta V segments clustered near 87% or 30%.

This clonotype was obtained from a woman in her thirties or forties in good health and CMV-seropositive. The sequencing sample was made of PBMCs. The V and J genes are TRBV11-2 and TRBJ1-2, with 8 bases matching TRBD1. DNA for the CDR3: TGTGCCAGCAGCTTAGATGGGGGGACAGGCATCTATGGCTACACCTTC. Translating it yields CASSLDGGTGIYGYTF.